The 32 T cell receptor beta chains below come from one sample, sequenced in a study of T cells in Graves' hyperthyroidism and ophthalmopathy. Amplification of TCR beta CDR3 regions used RNA as the template. An initial round of RT-PCR targeting the TCR CDR3 relied on the HTBI primer set. One entry per CDR3 protein results from TCRdb running MiXCR on the multiplex PCR reads. The sample has fewer than 450,000 distinct CDR3 sequences; roughly 15% are singletons. Sequenced material: blood. These receptor sequences come from a woman younger than 45 with Graves' hyperthyroidism that later progressed to Graves' ophthalmopathy.

This clonotype was seen many times. J is TRBJ2-5 and V is TRBV6-2 or TRBV6-3; TRBD1 is a possible D gene (5 bases). The ends were cut back, 2 bases at V and 1 base at J, with 14 bases in the middle. The CDR3 runs to 16 residues. Germline V gene lookup returns CDR1 MNHEY and CDR2 SVGEGT. CDR3 sequence (DNA): TGTGCCAGCAGTTACCGCCGACGACAGATCCAAGAGACCCAGTACTTC. Translated: CASSYRRRQIQETQYF.

This clonotype was recorded many times. The chain joins TRBV27 to TRBJ2-7; 8 positions agree with TRBD2. This CDR3 comprises 15 residues. The V gene's germline CDR1 is MNHEY and CDR2 SMNVEV (reference sequence). V lost 1 base, J lost 2 bases, and 4 bases stayed unmatched. The CDR3 DNA follows: TGTGCCAGCAGTTTATTGACTAGCGAGCCCTACGAGCAGTACTTC. This sequence encodes CASSLLTSEPYEQYF.

This rearrangement joins TRBV6-1 to TRBJ2-5; TRBD2 might be the D (7 bases). CDR3 length equals 16 residues. Between the trimmed V and J ends, which lost 6 bases and 4 bases, there was a span of 21 bases. Germline CDR1 reads MNHNS; CDR2 reads SASEGT. The CDR3 coding sequence is TGTGCCAGCAGGACTGGGGGGGCAGGGAAGGGAGAGACCCAGTACTTC. This encodes CASRTGGAGKGETQYF.

In its sample, this clonotype was seen once. This rearrangement joins TRBV7-2 to TRBJ1-5, with 9 bases aligning to TRBD1. The CDR3 extends over 15 amino acids. J lost 7 bases, V lost 4 bases, and 8 bases had no gene match. Germline CDR1 reads SGHTA; CDR2 reads FQGNSA. The CDR3 DNA follows: TGTGCCAGCAGCTACTACGACAGGGGGGAGCAGCCCCAGCATTTT. Amino acid sequence: CASSYYDRGEQPQHF. Together with reference TRBV7-2 and TRBJ1-5, the CDR3 gives the full variable domain: GAGVSQSPSNKVTEKGKDVELRCDPISGHTALYWYRQSLGQGLEFLIYFQGNSAPDKSGLPSDRFSAERTGGSVSTLTIQRTQQEDSAVYLCASSYYDRGEQPQHFGDGTRLSIL.

The rearrangement joins TRBV2 to TRBJ2-1; D is perhaps TRBD1 or TRBD2 (5 bases each). Germline V CDR1 and CDR2: SNHLY, FYNNEI. The CDR3 is 15 residues long. With 10 bases removed from V and 1 base from J, the gap between germline ends came to 17 bases. For the CDR3, the DNA is TGTGCCACCACGATGGGGGACGCATCCTACAATGAGCAGTTCTTC. The encoded protein is CATTMGDASYNEQFF.

This clonotype has more than one count but fewer than ten. This sequence joins TRBV11-2 and TRBJ2-4; D is perhaps TRBD1 (6 bases). V was shortened by 6 bases and J by 6 bases, with 15 bases between the two germline ends. CDR3 length equals 14 residues. The germline V gene encodes CDR1 SGHAT and CDR2 FQNNGV. CDR3 protein: CASSLSSTGNIQYF. As DNA, the CDR3 is TGTGCCAGCAGTTTATCCTCGACAGGAAACATTCAGTACTTC.

This chain uses TRBV13 with TRBJ2-1; the D call may be TRBD1 or TRBD2 (5 bases each). Trimming cost V 4 bases and J 7 bases, with 14 bases left between them. This CDR3 is built from 14 residues. CDR1 is PRHDT, CDR2 FYEKMQ, per germline (reference sequence). The DNA of the CDR3 is TGTGCCAGCAGCTCGGCCGGGACCCCGAATGAGCAGTTCTTC. As protein: CASSSAGTPNEQFF.

The CDR3 region has the DNA TGTGCCAGCAGGGACGCGGGGGCGACCACCCGGACTAGCGGGAGGACTGAGCAGTTCTTC. It encodes CASRDAGATTRTSGRTEQFF. This chain joins TRBV25-1 and TRBJ2-1, with TRBD2 matching 14 bases. CDR3 length equals 20 residues. CDR1 is MGHDK, CDR2 SYGVNS, per germline. The ends lost 6 bases at V and 9 bases at J; junction bases unmatched: 22.

This clonotype was seen a single time. The genes are TRBV27 and TRBJ2-7; weak D call: TRBD1 (6 bases). The CDR3 runs 15 residues. Trimming cost V 2 bases and J 2 bases, with 13 bases left between them. Germline V gene lookup returns CDR1 MNHEY and CDR2 SMNVEV (reference sequence). CDR3 sequence: CASSLQGKPPYEQYF. CDR3 coding DNA: TGTGCCAGCAGTTTACAGGGGAAACCCCCCTACGAGCAGTACTTC.

This clonotype occurred many times. The V and J genes are TRBV10-3 and TRBJ2-5, with D tentatively TRBD2 (5 bases). V shed 9 bases and J shed 2 bases, with 13 bases lying between them. CDR3 length equals 13 residues. CDR1 and CDR2 from the germline V gene are ENHRY and SYGVKD. The CDR3 bases are TGTGCCATAAGGACTGGATTACAAGAGACCCAGTACTTC. Its protein is CAIRTGLQETQYF.

The chain is built from TRBV2 and TRBJ2-3; a possible D gene is TRBD1 (5 bases). V gave up 9 bases and J gave up 2 bases, with 15 bases separating them. The CDR3 has 14 amino acids. Germline-derived CDR1 and CDR2 are SNHLY and FYNNEI. The CDR3 bases are TGTGCCAGTCAAGAGACAGCCAACACAGATACGCAGTATTTT. Translated, it gives CASQETANTDTQYF.

V is TRBV6-1 and J is TRBJ2-7; the D gene is possibly TRBD1 (6 bases). The CDR3 runs 14 residues. The V and J ends lost 6 bases and 1 base respectively, with 13 bases between them. Germline V lookup: CDR1 MNHNS, CDR2 SASEGT. The CDR3 nucleotides are TGTGCCAGCAGCCCCGGAGGACAGTCCTACGAGCAGTACTTC. This encodes CASSPGGQSYEQYF.

The chain has TRBV19 and TRBJ2-5, with 11 bases lining up with TRBD1. Germline trimming cut 0 bases from V and 9 bases from J; bases unmatched to any gene: 3. CDR1 is LNHDA and CDR2 is SQIVND in the germline V gene (reference sequence). The CDR3 totals 14 residues. This CDR3 is CASSIDEGQGAQYF. The CDR3, as DNA: TGTGCCAGTAGTATAGATGAGGGACAGGGGGCCCAGTACTTC. Full variable domain (outside the CDR3, taken from reference TRBV19 and TRBJ2-5): DGGITQSPKYLFRKEGQNVTLSCEQNLNHDAMYWYRQDPGQGLRLIYYSQIVNDFQKGDIAEGYSVSREKKESFPLTVTSAQKNPTAFYLCASSIDEGQGAQYFGPGTRLLVL.

This clonotype showed up many times. The V gene is TRBV30, the J gene TRBJ1-4, with D possibly TRBD1 on 5 matching bases. Germline CDR1 GTSNPN, CDR2 SVGIG (reference sequence). The CDR3 runs 13 residues. V was trimmed by 5 bases and J by 5 bases, leaving 12 bases between them. CDR3 sequence reads: CAWADRVNEKLFF. The CDR3 region has the DNA TGTGCCTGGGCAGACAGAGTGAATGAAAAACTGTTTTTT. The variable domain in full, with the rest retrieved from reference TRBV30 and TRBJ1-4, is SQTIHQWPATLVQPVGSPLSLECTVEGTSNPNLYWYRQAAGRGLQLLFYSVGIGQISSEVPQNLSASRPQDRQFILSSKKLLLSDSGFYLCAWADRVNEKLFFGSGTQLSVL.

This chain links TRBV28 with TRBJ1-2; D perhaps matches TRBD1 (6 bases). The CDR3 totals 12 residues. Germline-derived CDR1 and CDR2 are MDHEN and SYDVKM. Trimming removed 7 bases from V and 2 bases from J, with 8 bases in between. DNA of the CDR3: TGTGCCAGCAAGAGGGGGAACTATGGCTACACCTTC. This gives the protein CASKRGNYGYTF.

The chain combines TRBV5-1 with TRBJ2-1, with unresolved D. Germline assignment: CDR1 SGHRS and CDR2 YFSETQ. Trimming left V 5 bases short and J 9 bases short, with 18 bases between. CDR3 length equals 14 residues. CDR3 DNA: TGCGCCAGCAGTAGAACTCTCTTCCTCGGTGAGCAGTTCTTC. This codes for CASSRTLFLGEQFF.

The V call is TRBV20-1, the J call TRBJ1-1; D is undetermined. The CDR3 is 16 amino acids. CDR1 DFQATT and CDR2 SNEGSKA come from the germline V gene (reference sequence). Trimming cost V 3 bases and J 1 base, with 18 bases left between them. DNA for the CDR3: TGCAGTGCTAGTTTCCGCGACCCTACGTCGAACACTGAAGCTTTCTTT. Encoded protein: CSASFRDPTSNTEAFF.

This clonotype was seen many times. The V and J genes are TRBV7-8 and TRBJ2-1, with 14 bases lining up with TRBD2. The ends lost 1 base at V and 6 bases at J; junction bases unmatched: 5. CDR1 and CDR2 from the germline V gene are SGHVS and FQNEAQ. This CDR3 is built from 17 residues. CDR3 loop: CASSLGRLAGGINEQFF. The CDR3 coding sequence is TGTGCCAGCAGCTTAGGCCGACTAGCGGGAGGGATCAATGAGCAGTTCTTC.

Of note for this clonotype: Compared with germline, one end of the junction differs, possibly owing to a read error. This chain connects TRBV5-1 to TRBJ2-5; TRBD2 agrees at 11 bases. This CDR3 is 17 amino acids long. Per the germline V gene, CDR1 is SGHRS and CDR2 is YFSETQ. CDR3 in DNA: TGCGCCAGCAGCTTGGGACTAGCGGGATTAAACCAAGAGACCCGGTACTTC. It yields the protein CASSLGLAGLNQETRYF.

This clonotype was detected ten times or more. The J gene is TRBJ2-7, the V gene TRBV2; TRBD1 is a possible D gene (5 bases). Between the trimmed V and J ends, which lost 7 bases and 1 base, there was a span of 11 bases. The CDR3 has 13 residues. Germline lookup yields CDR1 SNHLY and CDR2 FYNNEI. The CDR3 loop reads CASNLGVSYEQYF. The CDR3 nucleotides are TGTGCCAGCAACCTAGGGGTTTCCTACGAGCAGTACTTC.

The sample holds a few counts of this clonotype. Compared with germline, one end of the junction differs, possibly owing to a read error. The J gene is TRBJ2-7, the V gene TRBV20-1; tentative D call: TRBD1 (7 bases). Looked up from germline, CDR1 is DFQATT and CDR2 is SNEGSKA (reference sequence). The CDR3 runs 15 residues. The CDR3 region has the DNA TGCAGTGCTAGCTATCCCCAGGGGGGCTCCTACAAGCAGTACTTC. Encoded protein: CSASYPQGGSYKQYF.

This clonotype appeared a few times. The gene calls are TRBV5-1 and TRBJ2-5, with D hard to call. Trimming took 1 base from V and 5 from J, leaving 15 bases between them. This CDR3 contains 15 residues. Germline assignment: CDR1 SGHRS and CDR2 YFSETQ. CDR3 protein: CASSLIHTYRETQYF. DNA for the CDR3: TGCGCCAGCAGCTTGATCCACACCTATCGGGAGACCCAGTACTTC.

The sample holds many counts of this clonotype. The chain employs TRBV6-5 and TRBJ2-3; D unclear. V lost 0 bases, J lost 2 bases, and 12 bases lay in between. Germline CDR1 reads MNHEY; CDR2 reads SVGAGI. The CDR3 is made up of 16 amino acids. CDR3 region: CASSYSNPEDTDTQYF. As DNA, the CDR3 is TGTGCCAGCAGTTACTCGAACCCCGAAGACACAGATACGCAGTATTTT.

The chain employs TRBV19 and TRBJ2-2; 10 bases align to TRBD2. The CDR3 contains 14 residues. Germline V gives CDR1 LNHDA, CDR2 SQIVND (reference sequence). The V gene end was trimmed by 8 bases and the J gene end by 6 bases; junction bases not matched to a gene: 6. The CDR3 DNA is TGTGCCAGTCTAGCGGGAGCTCCGGCCGGGGAGCTGTTTTTT. Translated, it gives CASLAGAPAGELFF.

There are a few counts of this clonotype. V and J are TRBV20-1 and TRBJ2-1; D is unresolved. The CDR3 has 16 residues. Trimming pared 3 bases from V and 8 bases from J, leaving 23 bases between. Germline loops: CDR1 DFQATT, CDR2 SNEGSKA (reference sequence). The CDR3 nucleotides are TGCAGTGCTAGGGACCCAGCGAAGGGAACGGTGGATGAGCAGTTCTTC. It encodes CSARDPAKGTVDEQFF.

A few counts support this clonotype. This sequence joins TRBV29-1 and TRBJ1-1; D not certain. Germline V gives CDR1 SQVTM, CDR2 ANQGSEA. The CDR3 has 11 amino acids. Trimming removed 5 bases from V and 6 bases from J, with 10 bases in between. CDR3 loop: CSVRLPAEAFF. The DNA for the CDR3 is TGCAGCGTTCGCCTCCCCGCTGAAGCTTTCTTT.

This clonotype was counted at least ten times. V gene TRBV27 combines with J gene TRBJ2-7, with D uncertain. This CDR3 has 14 amino acids. The V and J ends lost 2 bases and 3 bases respectively, with 11 bases between them. Germline CDR1 and CDR2: MNHEY and SMNVEV (reference sequence). The CDR3 sequence: CASSLHAINYEQYF. DNA for the CDR3: TGTGCCAGCAGTTTACATGCCATTAACTACGAGCAGTACTTC.

The chain links TRBV11-2 to TRBJ1-1, with TRBD1 matching 10 bases. The CDR3 is 16 amino acids. V was pared by 1 base and J by 1 base, with 3 bases of the junction left unmatched. CDR1 and CDR2 from the germline V gene are SGHAT and FQNNGV. The DNA of the CDR3 is TGTGCCAGCAGCTTAGCTGGGACAGGGGCGAACACTGAAGCTTTCTTT. Protein product: CASSLAGTGANTEAFF.

This clonotype has only a few counts. The gene calls are TRBV4-1 and TRBJ2-1, with D uncertain. The germline CDR1 and CDR2 sequences are MGHRA and YSYEKL. Trimming cost V 5 bases and J 0 bases, with 17 bases left between them. The CDR3 sequence is 17 residues long. The CDR3 nucleotides are TGCGCCAGCAGCAGCCCCCCCCCGATGAGCTCCTACAATGAGCAGTTCTTC. It yields the protein CASSSPPPMSSYNEQFF.

The chain couples TRBV6-5 to TRBJ2-3, with D possibly called TRBD1 or TRBD2 (5 bases each). CDR1 is MNHEY, CDR2 SVGAGI, per germline. The CDR3 length is 15 residues. V shed 2 bases and J shed 1 base, with 10 bases lying between them. DNA of the CDR3: TGTGCCAGCAGTTACGGTGGGACCGGCACAGATACGCAGTATTTT. It yields the protein CASSYGGTGTDTQYF.

This clonotype was seen at least ten times. The V and J genes are TRBV4-2 and TRBJ1-5; 11 bases agree with TRBD1. Germline loops: CDR1 LGHNA, CDR2 YNFKEQ. The length of the CDR3 is 17 residues. Trimming removed 4 bases from V and 1 base from J; junction bases left unmatched: 6. This chain's CDR3 is CASSPGQGASSNQPQHF. CDR3 coding DNA: TGTGCCAGCAGCCCAGGACAGGGGGCATCGAGCAATCAGCCCCAGCATTTT.

The chain is built from TRBV5-6 and TRBJ2-1; TRBD1 aligns across 12 bases. CDR3 length equals 17 residues. The ends lost 4 bases at V and 7 bases at J; junction bases unmatched: 12. Germline CDR1 reads SGHDT; CDR2 reads YYEEEE. CDR3 DNA sequence: TGTGCCAGCAGCCCCTCAGGCGGGACAGGGGGCCTTAATGAGCAGTTCTTC. Translating gives CASSPSGGTGGLNEQFF.